This TCR beta chain was sequenced for a study of CD8 T cells in ankylosing spondylitis. As for this clonotype: Its antigen is currently unknown.

Quantitative 5'-RACE with molecular barcodes was used to make the TCR beta libraries. TCRdb fed the 5' RACE reads into MiXCR, producing one record per CDR3 protein. The data contain around 300,000 distinct CDR3 sequences, roughly 14% of them singletons. V was cut by 3 bases and J by 12 bases, with 17 bases left in between. This CDR3 is 13 amino acids long. General observations from the study: Reports of some motif variants in reactive arthritis synovial fluid and blood predate this one. It appeared that ankylosing spondylitis blood was characterized by a TCR beta motif of several highly homologous variants. Those disease-linked clones were CD8+; they were also relatively rare in peripheral blood.

The material sequenced was blood, either unsorted or a sorted T cell fraction (not recorded which). This clonotype was obtained from a male donor with ankylosing spondylitis or in good health (not recorded which). The chain employs TRBV12-3 or TRBV12-4 and TRBJ1-2; maybe TRBD1 (5 bases). The CDR3: CASSLERGGKHTF. CDR3 in DNA: TGTGCCAGCAGTTTGGAAAGGGGTGGTAAGCACACCTTC.